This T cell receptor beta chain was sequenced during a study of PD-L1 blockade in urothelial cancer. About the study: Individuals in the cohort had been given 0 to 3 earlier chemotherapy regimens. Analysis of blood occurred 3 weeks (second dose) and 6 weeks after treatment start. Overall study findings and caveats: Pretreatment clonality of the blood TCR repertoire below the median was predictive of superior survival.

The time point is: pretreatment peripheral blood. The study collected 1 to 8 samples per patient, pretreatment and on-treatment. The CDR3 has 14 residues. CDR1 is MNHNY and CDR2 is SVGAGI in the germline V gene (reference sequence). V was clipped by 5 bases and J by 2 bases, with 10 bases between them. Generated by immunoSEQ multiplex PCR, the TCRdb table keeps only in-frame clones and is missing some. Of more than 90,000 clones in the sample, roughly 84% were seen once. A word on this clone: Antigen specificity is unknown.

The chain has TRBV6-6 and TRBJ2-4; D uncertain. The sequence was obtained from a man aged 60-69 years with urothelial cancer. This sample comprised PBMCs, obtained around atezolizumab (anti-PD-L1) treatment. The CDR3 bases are TGTGCCAGCAGTGGTGTCGAGCCCAAAAACATTCAGTACTTC. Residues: CASSGVEPKNIQYF.